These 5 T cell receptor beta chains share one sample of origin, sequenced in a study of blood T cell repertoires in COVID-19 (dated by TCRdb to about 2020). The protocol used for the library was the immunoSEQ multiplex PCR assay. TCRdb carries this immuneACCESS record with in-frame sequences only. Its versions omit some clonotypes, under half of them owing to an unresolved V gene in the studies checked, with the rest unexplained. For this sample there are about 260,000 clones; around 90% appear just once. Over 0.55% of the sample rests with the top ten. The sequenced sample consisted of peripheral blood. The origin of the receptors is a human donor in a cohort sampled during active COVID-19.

The CDR3: CASSNIAPWGQGYGYTF. Written as DNA, the CDR3 is TGTGCCAGCAGCAATATTGCCCCCTGGGGGCAGGGGTACGGCTACACCTTC. J is TRBJ1-2 and V is TRBV28; TRBD1 is a possible D gene (6 bases). The CDR3 contains 17 residues. V was clipped by 6 bases and J by 8 bases, with 28 bases between them. The germline V gene has CDR1 MDHEN and CDR2 SYDVKM.

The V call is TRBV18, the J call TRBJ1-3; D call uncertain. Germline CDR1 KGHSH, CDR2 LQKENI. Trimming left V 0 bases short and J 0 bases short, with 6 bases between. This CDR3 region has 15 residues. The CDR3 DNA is TGTGCCAGCTCACCACCGGCAGACTCTGGAAACACCATATATTTT. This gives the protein CASSPPADSGNTIYF. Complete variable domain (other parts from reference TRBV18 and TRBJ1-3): NAGVMQNPRHLVRRRGQEARLRCSPMKGHSHVYWYRQLPEEGLKFMVYLQKENIIDESGMPKERFSAEFPKEGPSILRIQQVVRGDSAAYFCASSPPADSGNTIYFGEGSWLTVV.

This CDR3 is CSVEADSSSYNEQFF. CDR3 bases: TGCAGCGTTGAGGCGGACAGCAGCTCCTACAATGAGCAGTTCTTC. The chain is built from TRBV29-1 and TRBJ2-1, with a possible D match to TRBD1 (6 bases). Trimming removed 3 bases at V and 0 bases at J, with 12 bases between. CDR1 and CDR2 from the germline V gene are SQVTM and ANQGSEA. The CDR3 runs to 15 residues.

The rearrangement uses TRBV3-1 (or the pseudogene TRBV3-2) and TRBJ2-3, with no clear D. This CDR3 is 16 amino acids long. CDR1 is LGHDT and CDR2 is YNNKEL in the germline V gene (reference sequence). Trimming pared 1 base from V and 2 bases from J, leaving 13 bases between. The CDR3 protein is CASSQGIEILTDTQYF. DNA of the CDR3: TGTGCCAGCAGCCAAGGTATAGAGATTCTCACAGATACGCAGTATTTT.

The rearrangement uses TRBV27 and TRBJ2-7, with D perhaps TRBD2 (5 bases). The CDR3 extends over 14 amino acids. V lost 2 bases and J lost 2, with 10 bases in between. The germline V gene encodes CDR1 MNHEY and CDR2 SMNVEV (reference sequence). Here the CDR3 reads CASSLEGIAYEQYF. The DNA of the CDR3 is TGTGCCAGCAGTTTAGAGGGCATTGCCTACGAGCAGTACTTC.